Included here is one T cell receptor (beta chain) sequence, with context. The antigen remains unidentified. This record belongs to a study of cytomegalovirus exposure and HLA in healthy donors. The study, taken as a whole, reports: The study listed approximately 170 cytomegalovirus-associated TCR beta chains. Published work reported that the classifier diagnosed cytomegalovirus status with high specificity and sensitivity.

The study ran its PCR with 60 Vbeta and 13 Jbeta primers. Some clones are missing from TCRdb's copy, which holds only in-frame ones; the method was immunoSEQ multiplex PCR. The sample lists some 130,000 clones, 79% seen once, with 2% in the top ten. In germline, CDR1 is SQVTM, CDR2 ANQGSEA. The junction had 8 bases not matched to a gene; V was cut back by 3 bases and J by 4 bases. The CDR3 runs 14 residues. V usage is TRBV29-1 and J usage is TRBJ2-5; 7 bases align to TRBD2. The clonotype was recovered from a young man in good health and CMV-seronegative. The sample was PBMCs. The CDR3: CSVDSGMSGETQYF. The CDR3 DNA reads TGCAGCGTTGACAGCGGGATGTCGGGAGAGACCCAGTACTTC.